The 28 T cell receptor beta chains listed next were all sequenced from one sample in a study of shared clonotypes between healthy human individuals (dated by TCRdb to 2018 to 2021). The method was the immunoSEQ multiplex PCR assay. The table was pulled from immuneACCESS by TCRdb, which kept in-frame rearrangements only. Such tables lose some clones; where checked, under half of the loss comes from unresolved V genes, and the rest has no known cause. In this sample the table shows roughly 2.5 million clones, more than 80% of which occur a single time. The top ten hold around 0.14% of the sample. Source material: naive CD4+ T cells sorted from blood. The cell subset or site label, as the study defines it: CD45RA+ positively selected. The receptors derive from a man aged 18 to 30 in good health.

V and J are TRBV5-1 and TRBJ1-1, with TRBD1 matching 10 bases. The CDR3 is 15 amino acids. Germline loops: CDR1 SGHRS, CDR2 YFSETQ. V shed 4 bases and J 7 bases; nucleotides not matched to a gene: 10. The CDR3 reads CASSPTDRGQGEAFF. The CDR3, as DNA: TGCGCCAGCAGCCCAACCGACAGGGGGCAAGGTGAAGCTTTCTTT.

V usage is TRBV4-1 and J usage is TRBJ2-5; 11 bases match TRBD2. The trim removed 1 base at V and 5 bases at J, leaving 6 bases unmatched. Germline loops: CDR1 MGHRA, CDR2 YSYEKL. CDR3 length equals 16 residues. CDR3 DNA: TGCGCCAGCAGCCAAGCAGTAGCGGGAGGGCCTGAGACCCAGTACTTC. Its protein product is CASSQAVAGGPETQYF.

The CDR3 reads CAISEGSGGTGELFF. Here the CDR3 DNA reads TGTGCCATCAGTGAGGGGAGCGGGGGCACCGGGGAGCTGTTTTTT. The chain joins TRBV10-3 to TRBJ2-2; the match to TRBD2 covers 8 bases. The CDR3 loop spans 15 amino acids. CDR1 and CDR2 (germline): ENHRY, SYGVKD. Trimming at V came to 2 bases and at J to 4 bases, leaving 3 bases not matched to a gene.

As DNA, the CDR3 is TGTGCCAGCTTGGACGGAGGTCTAGGAGAGACCCAGTACTTC. Protein product: CASLDGGLGETQYF. V and J are TRBV28 and TRBJ2-5; a weak D match, TRBD2 (5 bases). This CDR3 region has 14 residues. Germline V gives CDR1 MDHEN, CDR2 SYDVKM. V lost 8 bases and J lost 4, with 17 bases in between.

The rearrangement links TRBV5-1 to TRBJ2-6; D remains ambiguous. CDR1 and CDR2 from the germline V gene are SGHRS and YFSETQ. CDR3 length: 14 residues. V was shortened by 5 bases and J by 4 bases, with 10 bases between the two germline ends. CDR3 region: CASSEVWGANVLTF. The DNA for the CDR3 is TGCGCCAGCAGTGAGGTATGGGGGGCCAACGTCCTGACTTTC.

This clone came up a few times. This chain links TRBV30 with TRBJ1-6, with D possibly being TRBD1 (6 bases). The CDR3 is made up of 13 amino acids. V lost 0 bases and J lost 16, with 16 bases in between. Looked up from germline, CDR1 is GTSNPN and CDR2 is SVGIG (reference sequence). CDR3: CAWSVRRTDPLHF. The CDR3 region has the DNA TGTGCCTGGAGTGTACGACGGACAGACCCTCTCCACTTT.

This clone has a single count. The same CDR3 arises from other DNA sequences in this sample as well. The V gene is TRBV5-4, the J gene TRBJ2-7; D gene ambiguous. Germline CDR1 and CDR2: SGHNT and YYREEE (reference sequence). V shed 0 bases and J shed 2 bases, with 6 bases lying between them. The CDR3 runs to 13 residues. This chain's CDR3 is CASSLGSAYEQYF. In DNA, the CDR3 is TGTGCCAGCAGCTTGGGGAGCGCCTACGAGCAGTACTTC.

The chain links TRBV30 to TRBJ1-2, with D perhaps matching TRBD1 (6 bases). CDR1 and CDR2 (germline): GTSNPN, SVGIG (reference sequence). This CDR3 contains 15 residues. The ends were cut back, 4 bases at V and 5 bases at J, with 20 bases in the middle. As DNA, the CDR3 is TGTGCCTGGACGTTCAGGGGCCTCAACACTTATGGCTACACCTTC. It specifies CAWTFRGLNTYGYTF.

The chain employs TRBV6-1 and TRBJ2-5, with D perhaps matching TRBD1 (6 bases). Trimming left V 2 bases short and J 4 bases short, with 20 bases between. This CDR3 has 17 amino acids. CDR1 is MNHNS, CDR2 SASEGT, per germline. In DNA form, the CDR3 reads TGTGCCAGCAGTGAAAGCAGGGGCGCGGAGGTGGGAGAGACCCAGTACTTC. This gives the protein CASSESRGAEVGETQYF.

On this clone itself: Other DNA sequences in this sample translate to the same CDR3. The chain combines TRBV11-2 with TRBJ2-5; weak D call: TRBD2 (5 bases). V was cut by 5 bases and J by 5 bases, with 9 bases left in between. The CDR3 length is 12 residues. Germline CDR1 SGHAT, CDR2 FQNNGV. The CDR3 loop reads CASSHRGETQYF. CDR3 DNA sequence: TGTGCCAGCAGCCACCGAGGGGAGACCCAGTACTTC.

The rearrangement uses TRBV5-4 and TRBJ2-7; perhaps TRBD1 as D (7 bases). This CDR3 has 15 amino acids. The V end lost 3 bases, the J end lost 1 base, and 14 bases lay between the germline ends. CDR1 is SGHNT and CDR2 is YYREEE in the germline V gene (reference sequence). The CDR3 spells CASSSRRDSSYEQYF. Written as DNA, the CDR3 is TGTGCCAGCAGCTCCCGGAGGGACAGTTCCTACGAGCAGTACTTC. Drawing the rest from reference TRBV5-4 and TRBJ2-7, the complete variable domain is ETGVTQSPTHLIKTRGQQVTLRCSSQSGHNTVSWYQQALGQGPQFIFQYYREEENGRGNFPPRFSGLQFPNYSSELNVNALELDDSALYLCASSSRRDSSYEQYFGPGTRLTVT.

For the CDR3, the DNA is TGTGCCAGCAGCTTAGGAGGATCCAAGACGAACACTGAAGCTTTCTTT. Protein product: CASSLGGSKTNTEAFF. The chain employs TRBV7-2 and TRBJ1-1; D unclear. Germline V gene sequence: CDR1 SGHTA, CDR2 FQGNSA. The CDR3 spans 16 residues. V lost 1 base and J lost 1, with 13 bases in between.

The rearrangement joins TRBV6-5 to TRBJ1-1; no clear D gene. CDR1 is MNHEY and CDR2 is SVGAGI in the germline V gene. The CDR3 has 15 residues. V shed 2 bases and J shed 0 bases, with 10 bases lying between them. Here the CDR3 reads CASSYDGTMNTEAFF. CDR3 nucleotide sequence: TGTGCCAGCAGTTACGACGGTACCATGAACACTGAAGCTTTCTTT.

This rearrangement joins TRBV7-8 to TRBJ2-2; D is ambiguous. The germline gives CDR1 SGHVS, CDR2 FQNEAQ. Trimming cost V 3 bases and J 10 bases, with 12 bases left between them. The CDR3 is 13 amino acids. This CDR3 is CASSFETAPELFF. In DNA form, the CDR3 reads TGTGCCAGCAGCTTCGAGACTGCGCCGGAGCTGTTTTTT.

The CDR3 loop is CASSPDLAAYNEQFF. In DNA, the CDR3 is TGTGCCAGCTCACCCGACCTAGCGGCTTACAATGAGCAGTTCTTC. The chain employs TRBV18 and TRBJ2-1; 7 bases fit TRBD2. Germline loops: CDR1 KGHSH, CDR2 LQKENI. The CDR3 sequence is 15 residues long. J lost 4 bases, V lost 3 bases, and 6 bases had no gene match. The variable domain in full, with the rest retrieved from reference TRBV18 and TRBJ2-1, is NAGVMQNPRHLVRRRGQEARLRCSPMKGHSHVYWYRQLPEEGLKFMVYLQKENIIDESGMPKERFSAEFPKEGPSILRIQQVVRGDSAAYFCASSPDLAAYNEQFFGPGTRLTVL.

This clone was seen only once. The rearrangement links TRBV19 to TRBJ1-4; D remains unclear. CDR1 and CDR2 from the germline V gene are LNHDA and SQIVND (reference sequence). Trimming removed 5 bases at V and 0 bases at J, with 10 bases between. The CDR3 sequence is 15 residues long. CDR3 bases: TGTGCCAGTAGTTCTATGTTAGCAACTAATGAAAAACTGTTTTTT. Translating it yields CASSSMLATNEKLFF.

Notes on this clone: The sample has other DNA sequences that encode this CDR3 too. The chain has TRBV18 and TRBJ2-5, with D perhaps matching TRBD2 (5 bases). Germline loops: CDR1 KGHSH, CDR2 LQKENI. This CDR3 is 15 amino acids long. Trimming left V 1 base short and J 5 bases short, with 14 bases between. CDR3 nucleotide sequence: TGTGCCAGCTCACCACTGGCCGGGGTTGGCGAGACCCAGTACTTC. Translated, it gives CASSPLAGVGETQYF.

The chain has TRBV7-9 and TRBJ2-7, with 10 bases fitting TRBD1. V trimming: 1 base; J trimming: 3 bases; junction bases outside the gene matches: 9. This CDR3 contains 17 residues. The germline CDR1 and CDR2 sequences are SEHNR and FQNEAQ (reference sequence). The DNA of the CDR3 is TGTGCCAGCAGCTTAGGGGACAGGGGCGATTCGATCTACGAGCAGTACTTC. This encodes CASSLGDRGDSIYEQYF.

The chain joins TRBV10-2 to TRBJ2-1; D is perhaps TRBD2 (7 bases). There are 14 residues in the CDR3. Trimming pared 7 bases from V and 4 bases from J, leaving 14 bases between. Germline CDR1 is WSHSY and CDR2 is SAAADI. CDR3 amino acids: CASTQGGTYNEQFF. The CDR3 DNA reads TGCGCCAGCACCCAGGGAGGGACATACAATGAGCAGTTCTTC.

The rearrangement joins TRBV7-3 to TRBJ2-1; 8 nucleotides align to TRBD1. CDR1 is SGHTA and CDR2 is FQGTGA in the germline V gene. The CDR3 totals 11 residues. V shed 5 bases, J shed 10 bases, and the junction held 1 base outside the gene matches. CDR3 in DNA: TGTGCCAGCAGCCCAGGGGGCGAGCAGTTCTTC. It is translated as CASSPGGEQFF. Full variable domain (outside the CDR3, taken from reference TRBV7-3 and TRBJ2-1): GAGVSQTPSNKVTEKGKYVELRCDPISGHTALYWYRQSLGQGPEFLIYFQGTGAADDSGLPNDRFFAVRPEGSVSTLKIQRTERGDSAVYLCASSPGGEQFFGPGTRLTVL.

The V call is TRBV19, the J call TRBJ1-1; D uncertain. Germline CDR1 LNHDA, CDR2 SQIVND (reference sequence). CDR3 size: 15 residues. Between the trimmed V and J ends, which lost 4 bases and 3 bases, there was a span of 15 bases. CDR3 bases: TGTGCCAGTAGTACCTTCAACCGTCCGGACACTGAAGCTTTCTTT. Its protein product is CASSTFNRPDTEAFF.

This clone came up once. J is TRBJ1-1 and V is TRBV6-5, with a possible D match to TRBD1 (6 bases). This CDR3 spans 13 amino acids. Germline V CDR1 and CDR2: MNHEY, SVGAGI. V shed 6 bases and J shed 5 bases, with 13 bases lying between them. The CDR3 DNA follows: TGTGCCAGCAGAGGCAGGGGCGGTACTGAAGCTTTCTTT. Translating gives CASRGRGGTEAFF.

The V and J genes are TRBV19 and TRBJ1-4; 7 bases are shared with TRBD1. V lost 4 bases, J lost 10 bases, and 9 bases stayed unmatched. The germline gives CDR1 LNHDA, CDR2 SQIVND (reference sequence). This CDR3 has 14 residues. Here the CDR3 reads CASSTTGTVGKLFF. The CDR3 bases are TGTGCCAGTAGTACCACCGGGACAGTTGGAAAACTGTTTTTT.

The chain has TRBV28 and TRBJ2-7; no clear D. CDR3 size: 13 residues. Germline V gene lookup returns CDR1 MDHEN and CDR2 SYDVKM. V shed 3 bases and J shed 0 bases, with 6 bases lying between them. CDR3: CASSFENSYEQYF. The CDR3 DNA reads as TGTGCCAGCAGTTTTGAGAACTCCTACGAGCAGTACTTC.

The V and J genes are TRBV5-1 and TRBJ2-7; D might be TRBD1 (6 bases). The CDR3 has 13 amino acids. The V gene lost 4 bases and the J gene lost 6 bases, with 14 bases spanning the gap. CDR1 and CDR2 (germline): SGHRS, YFSETQ. This CDR3 reads CASSAQGFIEQYF. CDR3 DNA sequence: TGCGCCAGCAGCGCCCAGGGGTTCATCGAGCAGTACTTC.

This chain connects TRBV6-5 to TRBJ2-7; TRBD1 agrees at 8 bases. The CDR3 length is 15 residues. The germline gives CDR1 MNHEY, CDR2 SVGAGI. V was pared by 0 bases and J by 5 bases, with 6 bases of the junction left unmatched. CDR3 sequence reads: CASSYSPQGAHEQYF. CDR3 DNA: TGTGCCAGCAGTTACTCTCCCCAGGGGGCCCACGAGCAGTACTTC.

In nucleotides, the CDR3 is TGTGCCAGCAGCAAACGGAGAGAGGGTTATTCACCCCTCCACTTT. Its translation: CASSKRREGYSPLHF. This chain links TRBV21-1 with TRBJ1-6. TRBV21-1 is a recognized pseudogene. The CDR3 covers 15 residues.

The V gene is TRBV18, the J gene TRBJ1-1, with 12 bases that match TRBD1. Unmatched junction bases numbered 7, after V lost 3 bases and J lost 5 bases. Germline V gene sequence: CDR1 KGHSH, CDR2 LQKENI. The CDR3 is made up of 16 amino acids. CDR3 protein: CASSPGTGGMMTEAFF. The CDR3 DNA reads as TGTGCCAGCTCACCTGGGACAGGGGGCATGATGACTGAAGCTTTCTTT.